The 26 T cell receptor beta chains in this list originate from one sample, sequenced in a study of beta chain features in type 1 diabetes. General study results and limits: TCRB CDR3s were moderately but significantly shorter in Type 1 diabetes patients in all four CD4+ subsets.

Investigators reverse transcribed all isolated RNA, so they sequenced expressed TCRB transcripts. Clones were read by immunoSEQ multiplex PCR, and TCRdb kept only the in-frame ones, dropping some. Counted here are around 250,000 clones, about 14% occurring once; the ten biggest clones make up 0.015% to 0.02%. Which antigens these TCRs recognize remains unknown. Sequencing was carried out using naive CD4+ T cells from blood. These receptors originate from a man aged 25-40 years with type 1 diabetes.

This clone was found a few times. The J gene is TRBJ2-7, the V gene TRBV6-6, with 7 bases matching TRBD1. CDR3 length equals 14 residues. Unmatched junction bases numbered 7, after V lost 6 bases and J lost 2 bases. Germline CDR1 MNHNY, CDR2 SVGAGI (reference sequence). The CDR3 bases are TGTGCCAGCAGCATTACGGGACAGCCCTACGAGCAGTACTTC. Translated: CASSITGQPYEQYF.

This clone was observed a handful of times. V usage is TRBV18 and J usage is TRBJ2-1; the match to TRBD1 covers 9 bases. The CDR3 loop spans 15 amino acids. Trimming took 4 bases from V and 0 from J; bases not matched to a gene: 1. Per germline, CDR1 KGHSH and CDR2 LQKENI. In nucleotides, the CDR3 is TGTGCCAGCTCACTGGACAGGGGCTCCTACAATGAGCAGTTCTTC. Its protein is CASSLDRGSYNEQFF. Full variable domain (missing parts from reference TRBV18 and TRBJ2-1): NAGVMQNPRHLVRRRGQEARLRCSPMKGHSHVYWYRQLPEEGLKFMVYLQKENIIDESGMPKERFSAEFPKEGPSILRIQQVVRGDSAAYFCASSLDRGSYNEQFFGPGTRLTVL.

V is TRBV6-6 and J is TRBJ2-1; 9 nucleotides line up with TRBD2. The length of the CDR3 is 16 residues. The V gene end was trimmed by 6 bases and the J gene end by 4 bases; junction bases not matched to a gene: 10. CDR1 and CDR2 from the germline V gene are MNHNY and SVGAGI (reference sequence). The CDR3 DNA sequence: TGTGCCAGCAGCCACGGATCGAGCGGGGGGTACAATGAGCAGTTCTTC. Translating gives CASSHGSSGGYNEQFF.

This clone was seen a handful of times. The chain employs TRBV4-1 and TRBJ2-7, with D unresolved. The germline CDR1 and CDR2 sequences are MGHRA and YSYEKL. CDR3 length equals 15 residues. Trimming removed 1 base at V and 4 bases at J, with 14 bases between. CDR3 protein: CASSQGLELLYEQYF. CDR3 nucleotides: TGCGCCAGCAGCCAAGGCTTAGAGCTACTTTACGAGCAGTACTTC.

The rearrangement joins TRBV5-1 to TRBJ2-1, with TRBD1 matching over 9 bases. CDR3 size: 15 residues. With 4 bases clipped from V and 2 bases from J, the junction kept 4 bases outside the gene matches. CDR1 and CDR2 from the germline V gene are SGHRS and YFSETQ. CDR3 in amino acids: CASSPGQGPYNEQFF. The CDR3 DNA is TGCGCCAGCAGCCCGGGACAGGGTCCCTACAATGAGCAGTTCTTC. The full variable domain, its missing parts supplied by reference TRBV5-1 and TRBJ2-1, is KAGVTQTPRYLIKTRGQQVTLSCSPISGHRSVSWYQQTPGQGLQFLFEYFSETQRNKGNFPGRFSGRQFSNSRSEMNVSTLELGDSALYLCASSPGQGPYNEQFFGPGTRLTVL.

This clone was detected only a few times. This rearrangement joins TRBV6-1 to TRBJ2-1; TRBD2 is a possible D gene (5 bases). The CDR3 totals 13 residues. Trimming left V 2 bases short and J 9 bases short, with 11 bases between. The V gene's germline CDR1 is MNHNS and CDR2 SASEGT. The CDR3 sequence is CASSEFRGGEQFF. CDR3 sequence (DNA): TGTGCCAGCAGTGAATTCCGGGGTGGTGAGCAGTTCTTC.

This clone was found a few times. V is TRBV10-3 and J is TRBJ2-1; D gene ambiguous. The CDR3 has 14 amino acids. CDR1 and CDR2 from the germline V gene are ENHRY and SYGVKD. The ends were cut back, 0 bases at V and 4 bases at J, with 7 bases in the middle. CDR3 amino acids: CAISESGRYNEQFF. The CDR3 nucleotides read TGTGCCATCAGTGAGTCTGGCAGGTACAATGAGCAGTTCTTC.

This clone has just a few counts. V usage is TRBV2 and J usage is TRBJ1-2; 8 positions match TRBD1. V shed 6 bases, J shed 8 bases, and the junction held 8 bases outside the gene matches. The germline CDR1 and CDR2 sequences are SNHLY and FYNNEI. This CDR3 is 13 amino acids long. Written as DNA, the CDR3 is TGTGCCAGCAGACAGACAGGGGTTGAAGGCTACACCTTC. This encodes CASRQTGVEGYTF.

This clone came up a few times. The chain uses TRBV2 and TRBJ1-2, with 8 nucleotides matching TRBD1. CDR1 and CDR2 (germline): SNHLY, FYNNEI. The CDR3 loop spans 16 amino acids. V shed 6 bases, J shed 4 bases, and the junction held 13 bases outside the gene matches. As DNA, the CDR3 is TGTGCCAGCAGCCGAAACCGAAACGGACAGGGCTATGGCTACACCTTC. Protein: CASSRNRNGQGYGYTF.

The chain is built from TRBV29-1 and TRBJ2-2; D is uncertain. The germline V and J ends were trimmed by 0 bases and 6 bases, with 11 bases remaining between them. From germline, CDR1 is SQVTM and CDR2 ANQGSEA. The CDR3 has 14 amino acids. The CDR3 sequence: CSVEDEAAPGELFF. The CDR3 nucleotides are TGCAGCGTTGAAGATGAGGCAGCTCCCGGGGAGCTGTTTTTT.

Only a few counts were recorded for this clone. This sequence joins TRBV4-2 and TRBJ2-5, with 11 bases aligning to TRBD2. Germline CDR1 and CDR2: LGHNA and YNFKEQ. With 4 bases clipped from V and 3 bases from J, the junction kept 7 bases outside the gene matches. The CDR3 runs to 16 residues. The DNA of the CDR3 is TGTGCCAGCAGCCGACAGTTACTAGCGGGAGAAGAGACCCAGTACTTC. Translated, it gives CASSRQLLAGEETQYF.

This clone was found a few times. The V call is TRBV19, the J call TRBJ2-6; D is ambiguous. Germline assignment: CDR1 LNHDA and CDR2 SQIVND (reference sequence). V lost 3 bases, J lost 0 bases, and 9 bases lay in between. The CDR3 length is 16 residues. Here the CDR3 reads CASSMSRSSGANVLTF. The CDR3 DNA reads TGTGCCAGTAGTATGAGTAGGAGCTCTGGGGCCAACGTCCTGACTTTC.

CDR3 in DNA: TGTGCCAGCAGCTTGGGCTCTGAAGCTTTCTTT. Its protein is CASSLGSEAFF. The V gene is TRBV11-3, the J gene TRBJ1-1, with no clear D. V was cut by 3 bases and J by 6 bases, with 5 bases left in between. In germline, CDR1 is SGHNT, CDR2 YENEEA. The length of the CDR3 is 11 residues.

A few counts support this clone. The rearrangement joins TRBV27 to TRBJ1-2, with 9 bases that match TRBD1. Germline loops: CDR1 MNHEY, CDR2 SMNVEV (reference sequence). V lost 4 bases to trimming and J lost 2 bases; unmatched junction nucleotides: 5. The CDR3 consists of 15 residues. The CDR3 here is CASSWGTGFNYGYTF. CDR3 nucleotide sequence: TGTGCCAGCAGTTGGGGGACAGGGTTCAACTATGGCTACACCTTC.

This clone was detected only a few times. This sequence joins TRBV5-4 and TRBJ2-7; 11 nucleotides line up with TRBD2. The CDR3 is 15 residues long. The V and J ends lost 4 bases and 2 bases, in that order; junction bases with no gene match: 5. Germline lookup yields CDR1 SGHNT and CDR2 YYREEE (reference sequence). CDR3 in DNA: TGTGCCAGCAGCCTGGGACTAGCGGAAACCTACGAGCAGTACTTC. Its protein is CASSLGLAETYEQYF. Supplemented by reference TRBV5-4 and TRBJ2-7, the full variable domain reads ETGVTQSPTHLIKTRGQQVTLRCSSQSGHNTVSWYQQALGQGPQFIFQYYREEENGRGNFPPRFSGLQFPNYSSELNVNALELDDSALYLCASSLGLAETYEQYFGPGTRLTVT.

V gene TRBV30 combines with J gene TRBJ1-1, with 8 bases lining up with TRBD1. CDR1 GTSNPN and CDR2 SVGIG come from the germline V gene (reference sequence). This CDR3 spans 14 amino acids. The V and J ends lost 4 bases and 2 bases, in that order; junction bases with no gene match: 6. As DNA, the CDR3 is TGTGCCTGGATTAAAGGGACAGGTAACACTGAAGCTTTCTTT. It encodes CAWIKGTGNTEAFF. Together with reference TRBV30 and TRBJ1-1, the CDR3 gives the full variable domain: SQTIHQWPATLVQPVGSPLSLECTVEGTSNPNLYWYRQAAGRGLQLLFYSVGIGQISSEVPQNLSASRPQDRQFILSSKKLLLSDSGFYLCAWIKGTGNTEAFFGQGTRLTVV.

The chain couples TRBV7-2 to TRBJ2-1; D is possibly TRBD2 (5 bases). The CDR3 covers 16 residues. Germline V gene data show CDR1 as SGHTA and CDR2 as FQGNSA. Deletions cut 5 bases from V and 3 bases from J, with 17 bases between. DNA for the CDR3: TGTGCCAGCAGCACTCGCGGAGGACCCCACTACAATGAGCAGTTCTTC. Protein sequence: CASSTRGGPHYNEQFF.

The chain is built from TRBV7-9 and TRBJ2-7, with D possibly matching TRBD2 (5 bases). Germline values: CDR1 SEHNR, CDR2 FQNEAQ (reference sequence). This CDR3 comprises 12 residues. V dropped 1 base and J dropped 7 bases, with 8 bases sitting between them. CDR3 bases: TGTGCCAGCAGCTTAGAGTCGGGGGAGCAGTACTTC. Translation: CASSLESGEQYF.

The gene calls are TRBV30 and TRBJ2-1; 7 nucleotides agree with TRBD2. V lost 2 bases to trimming and J lost 7 bases; unmatched junction nucleotides: 20. Germline values: CDR1 GTSNPN, CDR2 SVGIG (reference sequence). CDR3 length: 18 residues. CDR3 region: CAWSLGDPLRGSANEQFF. DNA for the CDR3: TGTGCCTGGAGTCTGGGGGATCCCTTACGCGGGAGTGCGAATGAGCAGTTCTTC.

This clone appeared a few times. The V call is TRBV4-1, the J call TRBJ2-1; 8 nucleotides line up with TRBD2. J gave up 4 bases and V 0 bases, and 11 bases lay outside the gene matches. The CDR3 runs 18 residues. From germline, CDR1 is MGHRA and CDR2 YSYEKL. CDR3 bases: TGCGCCAGCAGCCAAGATCTTTACCCTAGCGGGTTATACAATGAGCAGTTCTTC. This encodes CASSQDLYPSGLYNEQFF.

The genes are TRBV21-1 and TRBJ2-3; the DNA was not used to check the table's D call, TRBD2. TRBV21-1 counts as a pseudogene. CDR3 size: 18 residues. This chain's CDR3 is CASSKGQSARGLFNTQYF. In nucleotides, the CDR3 is TGTGCCAGCAGCAAAGGACAGAGCGCTCGGGGGTTGTTTAATACGCAGTATTTT.

This clone was counted a few times. V usage is TRBV4-1 and J usage is TRBJ2-3; D possibly corresponds to TRBD2 (7 bases). V gave up 1 base and J gave up 5 bases, with 16 bases separating them. Germline V gives CDR1 MGHRA, CDR2 YSYEKL. This CDR3 contains 16 residues. CDR3 residues: CASSQGVGGPIDTQYF. The CDR3 DNA follows: TGCGCCAGCAGCCAAGGAGTCGGGGGGCCGATAGATACGCAGTATTTT.

V is TRBV5-1 and J is TRBJ2-4; 7 bases line up with TRBD2. Germline CDR1 is SGHRS and CDR2 is YFSETQ. The V segment lost 0 bases and the J segment 7 bases; nucleotides outside the gene matches: 1. The CDR3 spans 13 residues. This CDR3 reads CASSLVGGNIQYF. CDR3 nucleotide sequence: TGCGCCAGCAGCTTGGTCGGGGGGAACATTCAGTACTTC.

A few counts support this clone. The chain combines TRBV7-9 with TRBJ2-3; 10 nucleotides align to TRBD2. The CDR3 has 15 amino acids. Germline assignment: CDR1 SEHNR and CDR2 FQNEAQ (reference sequence). V trimming: 3 bases; J trimming: 2 bases; junction bases outside the gene matches: 2. The CDR3 loop is CASSFLAGDTDTQYF. The CDR3 DNA reads TGTGCCAGCAGCTTTCTAGCGGGAGACACAGATACGCAGTATTTT.

The chain is built from TRBV30 and TRBJ2-2; 7 positions match TRBD1. With 5 bases clipped from V and 4 bases from J, the junction kept 7 bases outside the gene matches. The CDR3 totals 14 residues. The germline CDR1 and CDR2 sequences are GTSNPN and SVGIG (reference sequence). This CDR3 is CAWRRTGLTGELFF. The DNA of the CDR3 is TGTGCCTGGCGCAGGACAGGTCTCACCGGGGAGCTGTTTTTT.

The V call is TRBV9, the J call TRBJ2-3; 8 bases match TRBD2. The CDR3 length is 16 residues. Trimming at V came to 0 bases and at J to 5 bases, leaving 8 bases not matched to a gene. Germline CDR1 and CDR2: SGDLS and YYNGEE. In DNA form, the CDR3 reads TGTGCCAGCAGCGTAGTACAAGCGGGGGTACAAGATACGCAGTATTTT. The encoded protein is CASSVVQAGVQDTQYF.